The rows below give T cell receptor beta chains drawn from one sample of a study of post-analysis software for immune sequencing data. One entry per CDR3 protein results from TCRdb running MiXCR on the PCR reads. Of some 690,000 distinct CDR3 sequences in the sample, roughly 27% were seen once. Sequencing was done on a sample of blood. These receptors were taken from a girl aged 5-17 years with multiple sclerosis. CDR3s include the opening cysteine and the closing phenylalanine or tryptophan. The D gene is left open where the match is weak. The size of a clone is reported for some rows only, either as once, few or many, or as a class for expanded clones.

TRBV20-1	NA	TRBD2	TRBJ2-1	CSASSGLAGVGEQFF	TGCAGTGCTAGTTCAGGTCTAGCGGGAGTGGGTGAGCAGTTCTTC
TRBV6-1	few	NA	TRBJ1-2	CASSRYWDGLNHGYTF	TGTGCCAGCAGTCGGTATTGGGACGGCCTTAACCATGGCTACACCTTC
TRBV20-1	few	TRBD1	TRBJ2-3	CSAKRDRADTQYF	TGCAGTGCTAAGCGAGACAGGGCAGATACGCAGTATTTT
TRBV7-2	many	TRBD2	TRBJ2-3	CASSLELAQDTQYF	TGTGCCAGCAGCTTAGAACTAGCGCAAGATACGCAGTATTTT
TRBV9	NA	TRBD1	TRBJ1-2	CTSSVARGQGGYTF	TGTACCAGCAGCGTTGCAAGGGGGCAAGGTGGCTACACCTTC
TRBV7-9	NA	NA	TRBJ2-3	CASSLGGRRTDTQYF	TGTGCCAGCAGCTTAGGCGGACGGAGAACAGATACGCAGTATTTT
TRBV2	few	NA	TRBJ2-1	CASRKRDFSTNEQFF	TGTGCCAGCAGGAAAAGGGACTTCTCCACCAATGAGCAGTTCTTC
TRBV20-1	NA	TRBD1	TRBJ2-7	CSASWTGAAYEQYF	TGCAGTGCTAGCTGGACAGGGGCGGCGTACGAGCAGTACTTC
TRBV9	few	TRBD2	TRBJ2-1	CASSVAASGGLKSSYNEQFF	TGTGCCAGCAGCGTAGCCGCTAGCGGGGGCCTAAAGAGCTCCTACAATGAGCAGTTCTTC
TRBV13	once	NA	TRBJ2-3	CASSPPPRGLTVGTQYF	TGTGCCAGCAGCCCACCACCGCGCGGCCTAACCGTGGGTACGCAGTATTTT
TRBV11-2	NA	NA	TRBJ2-5	CASSPPLGGQETQYF	TGTGCCAGCAGCCCACCCCTTGGGGGGCAAGAGACCCAGTACTTC
TRBV20-1	NA	NA	TRBJ2-3	CSASGPGYTDTQYF	TGCAGTGCTAGTGGTCCCGGGTACACAGATACGCAGTATTTT
TRBV20-1	NA	NA	TRBJ1-2	CSAYRDSGYTF	TGCAGTGCGTATCGGGACTCCGGCTACACCTTC
TRBV11-1	few	NA	TRBJ1-1	CASSLLGGNEAFF	TGTGCCAGCAGCCTTTTGGGGGGGAATGAAGCTTTCTTT
TRBV6-6	NA	TRBD1	TRBJ1-1	CASSQPTGGPGNTEAFF	TGTGCCAGCAGTCAACCCACAGGGGGCCCGGGGAACACTGAAGCTTTCTTT
TRBV7-2	many	NA	TRBJ2-1	CASSWRFGNEQFF	TGTGCCAGCAGCTGGAGATTCGGGAATGAGCAGTTCTTC
TRBV12-3/TRBV12-4	NA	NA	TRBJ1-2	CASTLGTTGSNYGYTF	TGTGCCAGCACCTTGGGGACTACAGGGTCCAACTATGGCTACACCTTC
TRBV12-3/TRBV12-4	once	NA	TRBJ2-1	CASSLGQVNEQFF	TGTGCCAGCAGTTTGGGGCAGGTTAACGAGCAGTTCTTC
TRBV5-5	few	NA	TRBJ1-2	CASSLGRTRGYGYTF	TGTGCCAGCAGCTTGGGGAGAACCAGGGGCTATGGCTACACCTTC
TRBV4-1	NA	NA	TRBJ2-3	CASSPQRRLSTDAQYF	TGCGCCAGCAGCCCACAACGCCGTCTAAGCACAGATGCGCAGTATTTT
TRBV20-1	NA	NA	TRBJ2-5	CSASGDRHFLETQYF	TGCAGTGCTAGTGGTGACCGCCATTTCCTGGAGACCCAGTACTTC
TRBV20-1	few	NA	TRBJ1-1	CSARREGVLGEAFF	TGCAGTGCTAGACGTGAGGGAGTTCTTGGGGAAGCTTTCTTT
TRBV10-3	few	TRBD1	TRBJ2-1	CAIRDRDGNEQFF	TGTGCCATCAGGGACAGGGACGGGAATGAGCAGTTCTTC
TRBV5-1	NA	NA	TRBJ2-1	CASSLEGRYNNEQFF	TGCGCCAGCAGCTTAGAGGGGCGGTATAACAATGAGCAGTTCTTC
TRBV7-2	NA	NA	TRBJ1-2	CASSFTGFYGYTF	TGTGCCAGCAGCTTTACAGGTTTCTATGGCTACACCTTC
TRBV7-2	few	TRBD2	TRBJ2-1	CASSLKDRGGRSSYNEQFF	TGTGCCAGCAGCTTAAAGGACCGTGGCGGGAGGAGCTCCTACAATGAGCAGTTCTTC
TRBV20-1	NA	NA	TRBJ2-7	CSAIRSSYEQYF	TGCAGTGCTATTCGGAGCTCCTACGAGCAGTACTTC
TRBV4-3	NA	NA	TRBJ2-3	CAGSPWSSTDTQYF	TGCGCCGGCAGCCCGTGGTCTAGCACAGATACGCAGTATTTT
TRBV28	NA	NA	TRBJ1-2	CASSTPAQGTYGYTF	TGTGCCAGCAGTACGCCTGCACAGGGCACCTATGGCTACACCTTC
TRBV7-9	once	NA	TRBJ2-1	CASSFLVGSYNGQFF	TGTGCCAGCAGCTTCCTAGTGGGATCCTACAATGGGCAGTTCTTC
TRBV12-3/TRBV12-4	NA	TRBD2	TRBJ2-7	CANRTRRFYEQYF	TGTGCCAACCGGACTAGAAGATTCTACGAGCAGTACTTC
TRBV20-1	NA	NA	TRBJ1-5	CSGGEGSNQPQHF	TGCAGTGGCGGCGAGGGTAGCAATCAGCCCCAGCATTTT
TRBV9	few	NA	TRBJ1-2	CASREHTGYTF	TGTGCCAGCAGGGAGCACACGGGCTACACCTTC
TRBV10-3	NA	NA	TRBJ1-1	CAISPAGGNTEAFF	TGTGCCATCAGCCCGGCGGGGGGGAACACTGAAGCTTTCTTT
TRBV6-6	NA	TRBD1	TRBJ2-1	CASSYSRDRDSEQFF	TGTGCCAGCAGTTACTCTCGGGACAGGGATAGTGAGCAGTTCTTC
TRBV25-1	NA	NA	TRBJ2-6	CASSAPLGVAGANVRTF	TGTGCCAGCAGTGCTCCTCTTGGGGTCGCCGGGGCCAACGTCCGGACTTTC
TRBV20-1	NA	TRBD2	TRBJ2-3	CSASGLAGTTDTQYF	TGCAGTGCTAGTGGACTAGCGGGAACCACAGATACGCAGTATTTT
TRBV6-2/TRBV6-3	NA	TRBD2	TRBJ2-5	CASSYSTSGIRQETQYF	TGTGCCAGCAGTTACTCAACTAGCGGGATCCGGCAAGAGACCCAGTACTTC
TRBV7-2	NA	TRBD1	TRBJ1-5	CASSLELSGGKPQHF	TGTGCCAGCAGCTTAGAGTTGTCAGGGGGGAAGCCCCAGCATTTT
TRBV12-3/TRBV12-4	many	TRBD1	TRBJ2-3	CASSPGQGADTQYF	TGTGCCAGCAGTCCCGGACAGGGGGCAGATACGCAGTATTTT
TRBV4-3	NA	TRBD2	TRBJ2-7	CASSQDRTSGSREQYF	TGCGCCAGCAGCCAAGATCGGACTAGCGGGAGTCGGGAGCAGTACTTC
TRBV7-8	NA	TRBD2	TRBJ2-7	CASSRGGPGLASYEQYF	TGTGCCAGCAGCAGGGGGGGACCGGGACTAGCGAGCTACGAGCAGTACTTC
TRBV20-1	NA	TRBD2	TRBJ2-5	CSASGGTQETQYF	TGCAGTGCTAGCGGGGGGACCCAAGAGACCCAGTACTTC
TRBV25-1	NA	NA	TRBJ1-5	CASSDRGFNQPQHF	TGTGCCAGCAGTGACAGGGGATTCAATCAGCCCCAGCATTTT
TRBV7-2	many	TRBD1	TRBJ2-7	CASTPNRGLYEQYF	TGTGCCAGCACCCCGAACAGGGGGCTCTACGAGCAGTACTTC
TRBV10-3	many	NA	TRBJ2-7	CAIRGTSYEQYF	TGTGCCATCAGGGGGACGTCCTACGAGCAGTACTTC
TRBV12-3/TRBV12-4	few	NA	TRBJ1-1	CASSPRHPRSTEAFF	TGTGCCAGCAGTCCCCGACACCCGAGGAGCACTGAAGCTTTCTTT
TRBV10-3	few	NA	TRBJ2-3	CAISPAGWGTDTQYF	TGTGCCATCAGTCCCGCGGGGTGGGGCACAGATACGCAGTATTTT
TRBV28	NA	TRBD1	TRBJ2-5	CASSSNGQGQIETQYF	TGTGCCAGCAGTTCTAATGGACAGGGGCAGATCGAGACCCAGTACTTC
TRBV4-3	few	NA	TRBJ2-7	CASSQDRASSDEQYF	TGCGCCAGCAGCCAAGATCGGGCAAGTAGCGACGAGCAGTACTTC
TRBV28	NA	NA	TRBJ2-7	CASRPQFPLGQYF	TGTGCCAGCCGTCCGCAATTCCCACTAGGGCAGTACTTC
TRBV28	NA	NA	TRBJ1-5	CASTKRGGQPQHF	TGTGCCAGTACTAAGAGGGGGGGTCAGCCCCAGCATTTT